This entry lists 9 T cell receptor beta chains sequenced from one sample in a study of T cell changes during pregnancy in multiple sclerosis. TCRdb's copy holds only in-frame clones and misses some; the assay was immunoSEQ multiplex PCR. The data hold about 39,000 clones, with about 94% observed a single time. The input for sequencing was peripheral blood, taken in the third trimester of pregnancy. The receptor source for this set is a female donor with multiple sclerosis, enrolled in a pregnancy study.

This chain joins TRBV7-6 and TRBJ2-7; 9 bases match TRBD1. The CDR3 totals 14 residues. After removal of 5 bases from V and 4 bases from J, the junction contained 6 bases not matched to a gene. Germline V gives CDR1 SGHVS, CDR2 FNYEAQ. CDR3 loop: CASSHGQGMYEQYF. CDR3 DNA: TGTGCCAGCAGCCACGGACAGGGGATGTACGAGCAGTACTTC.

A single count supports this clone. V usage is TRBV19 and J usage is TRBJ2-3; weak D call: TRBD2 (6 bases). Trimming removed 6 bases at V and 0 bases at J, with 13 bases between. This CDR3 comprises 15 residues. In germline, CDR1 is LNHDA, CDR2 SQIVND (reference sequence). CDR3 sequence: CASREEGTSTDTQYF. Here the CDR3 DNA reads TGTGCCAGTAGGGAAGAGGGGACTAGCACAGATACGCAGTATTTT.

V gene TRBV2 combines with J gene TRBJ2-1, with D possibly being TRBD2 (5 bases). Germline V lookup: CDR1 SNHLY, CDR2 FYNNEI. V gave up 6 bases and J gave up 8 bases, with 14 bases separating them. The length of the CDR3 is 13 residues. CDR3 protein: CASRGEGLDEQFF. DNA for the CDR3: TGTGCCAGCAGGGGAGAAGGACTCGATGAGCAGTTCTTC.

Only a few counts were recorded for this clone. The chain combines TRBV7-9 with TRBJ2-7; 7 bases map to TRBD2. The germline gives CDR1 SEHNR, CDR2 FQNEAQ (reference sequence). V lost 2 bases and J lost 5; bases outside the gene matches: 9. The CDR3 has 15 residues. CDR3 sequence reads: CASSLQGNRGDEQYF. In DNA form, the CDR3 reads TGTGCCAGCAGCTTACAGGGCAATCGGGGGGACGAGCAGTACTTC.

The CDR3 region is CAWSIWQGESNYGYTF. The CDR3 nucleotides are TGTGCCTGGAGTATTTGGCAGGGGGAATCTAACTATGGCTACACCTTC. This chain joins TRBV30 and TRBJ1-2; the match to TRBD1 covers 7 bases. V dropped 2 bases and J dropped 0; count of bases not matched to a gene: 9. The V gene's germline CDR1 is GTSNPN and CDR2 SVGIG (reference sequence). The CDR3 covers 16 residues.

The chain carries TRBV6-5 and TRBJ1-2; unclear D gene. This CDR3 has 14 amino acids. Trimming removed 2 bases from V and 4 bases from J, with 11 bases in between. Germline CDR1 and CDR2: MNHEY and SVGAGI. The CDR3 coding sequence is TGTGCCAGCAGTTACAGTCATTCGGGCTATGGCTACACCTTC. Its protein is CASSYSHSGYGYTF.

CDR3 protein: CASSLWTGDYSPLHF. The CDR3 DNA sequence: TGTGCCAGCAGTTTATGGACAGGGGACTATTCACCCCTCCACTTT. The chain is built from TRBV28 and TRBJ1-6; 8 bases line up with TRBD1. The V gene end was trimmed by 0 bases and the J gene end by 8 bases; junction bases not matched to a gene: 3. Germline values: CDR1 MDHEN, CDR2 SYDVKM. The CDR3 is 15 residues long.

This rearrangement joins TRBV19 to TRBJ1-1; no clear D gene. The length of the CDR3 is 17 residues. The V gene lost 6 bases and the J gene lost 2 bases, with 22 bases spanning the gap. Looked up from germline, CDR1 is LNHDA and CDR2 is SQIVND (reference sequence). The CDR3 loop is CASREVWSEWANTEAFF. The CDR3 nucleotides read TGTGCCAGTAGGGAGGTCTGGTCCGAATGGGCAAACACTGAAGCTTTCTTT.

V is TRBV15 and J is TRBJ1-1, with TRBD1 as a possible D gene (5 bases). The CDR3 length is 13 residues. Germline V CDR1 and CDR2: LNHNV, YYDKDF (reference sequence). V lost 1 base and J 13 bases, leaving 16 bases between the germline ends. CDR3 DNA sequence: TGTGCCACCAGCAGAGCTTTGACAGAGAAGTTTTTCTTT. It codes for CATSRALTEKFFF.